The TCR beta chain described here comes from a study of post-analysis software for immune sequencing data. Overall study results and limits: Controls showed lower frequencies than patients for roughly 5 TRBV segments, and TRBV5-6, TRBV5-1 and TRBV20-1 were among these. A significant reduction in normalized Chao1 diversity was observed in multiple sclerosis patients versus controls.

Unique molecular identifiers were present in the TCR beta cDNA libraries. A single record per CDR3 protein comes from TCRdb applying MiXCR to the PCR reads. The table includes over 700,000 distinct CDR3 sequences, about 32% detected once. CDR1 is SGHVS and CDR2 is FQNEAQ in the germline V gene. The J segment lost 0 bases and the V segment lost 8 bases, leaving 10 bases of the junction unmatched. The CDR3 has 17 residues. This clonotype has at least ten counts. The antigen is undetermined. This receptor was obtained from a girl aged 5 to 17 with multiple sclerosis. The sample was blood. The chain carries TRBV7-8 and TRBJ2-6; TRBD1 matches 7 bases. Written as DNA, the CDR3 is TGTGCCAGCGCTTGGGGGACAGCACTCTCTGGGGCCAACGTCCTGACTTTC. Translating it yields CASAWGTALSGANVLTF.